These 5 T cell receptor beta chains share one sample of origin, sequenced in a study of cytomegalovirus exposure and HLA in healthy donors. Both 60 Vbeta primers and 13 Jbeta primers went into the PCR. The method was immunoSEQ multiplex PCR; TCRdb's version includes in-frame clones alone and lacks a portion of them. The sample contains some 170,000 clones, 75% of which appear only once. The source material was PBMCs. These receptors came from a woman aged 45-65 years in good health and CMV-seropositive.

J is TRBJ2-1 and V is TRBV2, with D unclear. Germline V gives CDR1 SNHLY, CDR2 FYNNEI. There are 13 residues in the CDR3. Trimming removed 10 bases at V and 6 bases at J, with 16 bases between. In nucleotides, the CDR3 is TGTGCCACCCGCGGTGATGGAACCAATGAGCAGTTCTTC. Protein: CATRGDGTNEQFF.

V is TRBV7-6 and J is TRBJ2-5, with 8 bases that match TRBD2. V trimming: 5 bases; J trimming: 7 bases; junction bases outside the gene matches: 15. The CDR3 length is 16 residues. Germline V gene data show CDR1 as SGHVS and CDR2 as FNYEAQ. The CDR3 is CASSPTTSVGGGTQYF. DNA for the CDR3: TGTGCCAGCAGCCCGACGACTAGCGTAGGAGGTGGGACCCAGTACTTC.

The CDR3 spells CASSEGPARRFSDEQYF. CDR3 bases: TGTGCCAGCAGTGAAGGTCCGGCTCGGAGGTTTTCGGACGAGCAGTACTTC. The chain is built from TRBV6-1 and TRBJ2-7; possibly TRBD2 for D (5 bases). V was trimmed by 1 base and J by 5 bases, leaving 21 bases between them. Germline values: CDR1 MNHNS, CDR2 SASEGT. The CDR3 covers 17 residues.

This rearrangement joins TRBV6-1 to TRBJ2-2; D gene uncertain. Germline lookup yields CDR1 MNHNS and CDR2 SASEGT. With 5 bases removed from V and 6 bases from J, the gap between germline ends came to 16 bases. This CDR3 has 15 residues. The DNA of the CDR3 is TGTGCCAGCAGTCTCCTTCTATCCTCGGCCGGGGAGCTGTTTTTT. Translated, it gives CASSLLLSSAGELFF.

The chain recombines TRBV5-1 with TRBJ1-3; the D gene is possibly TRBD1 (6 bases). The germline CDR1 and CDR2 sequences are SGHRS and YFSETQ. This CDR3 is built from 18 residues. V was cut by 0 bases and J by 0 bases, with 16 bases left in between. CDR3 DNA sequence: TGCGCCAGCAGCTTGGGAGGGCAGGGGTTCATCTCTGGAAACACCATATATTTT. It is translated as CASSLGGQGFISGNTIYF.